These T cell receptor beta chains were read from a single sample in a study of T cells after yellow fever vaccination. MiXCR, run by TCRdb on the 5' RACE reads, gives a single entry per CDR3 protein. The sample lists hundreds of thousands of distinct CDR3 sequences; 20% to 25% were seen once. The input for sequencing was PBMCs, taken about 21 days after the first yellow fever vaccination. The receptors stem from a man between 18 and 29 years old who received the YFV17D yellow fever vaccine. CDR3s include the opening cysteine and the closing phenylalanine or tryptophan. Clone size, where shown, is once, few, many, or a class for clones that have expanded.

j_gene: TRBJ2-7; v_gene: TRBV4-2; abundance: -; CDR3aa: CASSQSLPGGLSSEQYF
j_gene: TRBJ2-1; v_gene: TRBV7-2; abundance: few; CDR3aa: CASSLGAGRGDEQFF
j_gene: TRBJ1-2; v_gene: TRBV5-4; abundance: -; CDR3aa: CASSLALATRGYTF
j_gene: TRBJ2-2; v_gene: TRBV18; abundance: -; CDR3aa: CASSATGAMNTGELFF
j_gene: TRBJ1-4; v_gene: TRBV5-1; abundance: few; CDR3aa: CASSLHSLGQAGGEKLFF
j_gene: TRBJ2-3; v_gene: TRBV7-2; abundance: few; CDR3aa: CASSHSGTSGGADTQYF
j_gene: TRBJ2-5; v_gene: TRBV7-2; abundance: -; CDR3aa: CASSLTRTGTETQYF
j_gene: TRBJ2-7; v_gene: TRBV4-1; abundance: -; CDR3aa: CASSQEPRGDYEQYF
j_gene: TRBJ2-1; v_gene: TRBV5-3; abundance: -; CDR3aa: CARSPPTSGGGFYNEQFF
j_gene: TRBJ1-3; v_gene: TRBV10-3; abundance: few; CDR3aa: CAMGRWSSGNTIYF
j_gene: TRBJ2-1; v_gene: TRBV20-1; abundance: -; CDR3aa: CSARDWQGAGNQQFF
j_gene: TRBJ1-5; v_gene: TRBV18; abundance: few; CDR3aa: CASSQGTDGNQPQHF
j_gene: TRBJ2-5; v_gene: TRBV19; abundance: -; CDR3aa: CASSMVGDQETQYF
j_gene: TRBJ2-5; v_gene: TRBV4-1; abundance: few; CDR3aa: CASSPRTSGGYQETQYF
j_gene: TRBJ1-4; v_gene: TRBV7-9; abundance: few; CDR3aa: CASGGQPATNEKLFF
j_gene: TRBJ2-7; v_gene: TRBV2; abundance: once; CDR3aa: CASTLDTYEQYF
j_gene: TRBJ1-2; v_gene: TRBV3-1; abundance: -; CDR3aa: CASSQAGALFGDTF
j_gene: TRBJ1-2; v_gene: TRBV18; abundance: -; CDR3aa: CASSPKDSPYGYTF
j_gene: TRBJ2-2; v_gene: TRBV5-4; abundance: -; CDR3aa: CASREDFRATGELFF
j_gene: TRBJ2-1; v_gene: TRBV7-2; abundance: many; CDR3aa: CASSPGLTSYNEQFF
j_gene: TRBJ1-2; v_gene: TRBV7-9; abundance: -; CDR3aa: CASSTMTGGNGYTF
j_gene: TRBJ2-5; v_gene: TRBV6-5; abundance: -; CDR3aa: CASSQRAETQYF
j_gene: TRBJ2-3; v_gene: TRBV28; abundance: -; CDR3aa: CASSQDEEVRTTDTQYF
j_gene: TRBJ2-1; v_gene: TRBV24-1; abundance: many; CDR3aa: CATGGTPNEQFF
j_gene: TRBJ2-3; v_gene: TRBV11-1; abundance: -; CDR3aa: CASSSPDDRISTGDTQYF
j_gene: TRBJ1-5; v_gene: TRBV5-5; abundance: -; CDR3aa: CASSFTGGVSNQPQHF
j_gene: TRBJ1-5; v_gene: TRBV2; abundance: few; CDR3aa: CASSLDRDRVNQPQHF
j_gene: TRBJ2-7; v_gene: TRBV5-1; abundance: few; CDR3aa: CASSYSGPTYEQYF
j_gene: TRBJ2-2; v_gene: TRBV11-2; abundance: few; CDR3aa: CASGLSGGRGELFF
j_gene: TRBJ2-7; v_gene: TRBV19; abundance: -; CDR3aa: CASSEAGDEQYF
j_gene: TRBJ2-5; v_gene: TRBV7-2; abundance: -; CDR3aa: CASSLVGLPVGETQYF
j_gene: TRBJ1-1; v_gene: TRBV19; abundance: -; CDR3aa: CASSIDRDREDTEAFF
j_gene: TRBJ2-6; v_gene: TRBV6-5; abundance: -; CDR3aa: CASSYSISGANVLTF
j_gene: TRBJ2-7; v_gene: TRBV5-4; abundance: few; CDR3aa: CASSPGLAGSVRDEQYF
j_gene: TRBJ2-5; v_gene: TRBV24-1; abundance: -; CDR3aa: CATSDYLETQYF
j_gene: TRBJ2-1; v_gene: TRBV24-1; abundance: few; CDR3aa: CATSDRTGRSYNEQFF
j_gene: TRBJ2-2; v_gene: TRBV2; abundance: -; CDR3aa: CASNPTVNTGELFF
j_gene: TRBJ1-1; v_gene: TRBV30; abundance: -; CDR3aa: CAWSLEGVSEAFF
j_gene: TRBJ1-5; v_gene: TRBV20-1; abundance: -; CDR3aa: CSASQVHSNQPQHF
j_gene: TRBJ2-5; v_gene: TRBV11-2; abundance: -; CDR3aa: CASSLLRIQETQYF